The sequence of this T cell receptor beta chain was determined in a study of T cells in Graves' hyperthyroidism and ophthalmopathy. Study conclusions and caveats: Blood also showed most of the thyroid clonotypes that were expanded above 0.001. A model of 13 V-J pairs discriminated ophthalmopathy from stable hyperthyroidism. The model identified upcoming ophthalmopathy a median approximately six months ahead of onset.

Patients were excluded for uncontrolled infection, other autoimmune disease, pregnancy or lactation. Amplification of TCR beta CDR3 regions was performed using RNA transcripts as template. First-round RT-PCR of the TCR CDR3 relied on the HTBI primer set. TCRdb passed the multiplex PCR reads through MiXCR, listing each CDR3 protein once. The repertoire includes hundreds of thousands of distinct CDR3 sequences, about 45% of them detected once, and roughly 7.2% sits in the top ten. Germline assignment: CDR1 KGHDR and CDR2 SFDVKD. V lost 5 bases and J 7 bases, leaving 1 base between the germline ends. The CDR3 runs to 10 residues. As to this clonotype: Its antigen is not known.

The chain has TRBV24-1 and TRBJ2-2; D gene ambiguous. This TCR derives from an adult man with Graves' disease, either hyperthyroidism or ophthalmopathy (not recorded which). Material: peripheral blood or thyroid tissue (not recorded which). The CDR3 nucleotides read TGTGCCACCAGTGTCGGGGAGCTGTTTTTT. As protein: CATSVGELFF.